The 13 T cell receptor delta chains presented below share a single source sample, sequenced in a study of gamma-delta T cells after stem cell transplantation. TCRdb redid clone calling on the RT-PCR reads using CATT. The table records approximately 760 delta-chain clones, under 2.5% of them present only once. The sample was gamma-delta T cells. The origin of the receptors is a human donor. It is not recorded whose cells these are; they may come from a transplant donor.

In this sample, this clone is large (0.1 to 1%). Other DNA sequences within the sample encode an identical CDR3. The chain combines TRAV29/DV5 with TRDJ1, with D perhaps TRDD2 or TRDD3 (7 bases each). Trimming removed 2 bases from V and 0 bases from J, with 23 bases in between. CDR1 is NSMFDY, CDR2 ISSIKDK, per germline. This CDR3 region has 18 residues. CDR3 protein: CAARPFLLDLGDTDKLIF. As DNA, the CDR3 is TGTGCAGCAAGGCCATTCCTACTTGACCTGGGGGACACCGATAAACTCATCTTT.

The sample holds a few counts of this clone. The amino acid sequence in TCRdb belongs to a much larger clone and departs from this DNA's translation at residue 4, likely a sequencing read error; the sequence shown is translated from the DNA. This CDR3 reads CACNTVGGGYVNLDTDKLIF. Here the CDR3 DNA reads TGTGCCTGTAACACCGTTGGTGGGGGATACGTCAATTTGGACACCGATAAACTCATCTTT. The chain links TRDV2 to TRDJ1; 11 positions agree with TRDD3. There are 20 residues in the CDR3. Germline V gene lookup returns CDR1 GEAIGNYY and CDR2 EKD.

Worth noting for this clone: A far larger clone is off by one base, so a read error is likely. Distinct nucleotide sequences in the sample also encode this CDR3. The chain joins TRDV1 to TRDJ1; 9 nucleotides agree with TRDD2. The CDR3 contains 25 residues. Unmatched junction bases numbered 29, after V lost 0 bases and J lost 0 bases. CDR1 TSWWSYY and CDR2 QGS come from the germline V gene. The CDR3 here is CALGELAAFLRELGLGQRYTDKLIF. The CDR3 DNA sequence: TGTGCTCTTGGGGAACTAGCGGCCTTCCTACGGGAGCTAGGACTGGGGCAAAGGTACACCGATAAACTCATCTTT.

About this clone: The protein that TCRdb holds for this DNA derives from a much larger clone and differs from the translated DNA at residue 4, which likely indicates a read error; the protein shown here is translated from the DNA. The J gene is TRDJ1, the V gene TRDV2; 8 bases map to TRDD3. The CDR3 totals 18 residues. J was trimmed by 0 bases and V by 6 bases; bases with no gene match: 17. The germline V gene has CDR1 GEAIGNYY and CDR2 EKD. The CDR3 is CACTPVLGGPKYTDKLIF. In nucleotides, the CDR3 is TGTGCCTGTACTCCTGTACTGGGGGGTCCCAAGTACACCGATAAACTCATCTTT.

In its sample, this clone is large. V usage is TRDV1 and J usage is TRDJ1; 10 nucleotides agree with TRDD3. Germline V lookup: CDR1 TSWWSYY, CDR2 QGS. V shed 5 bases, J shed 0 bases, and the junction held 15 bases outside the gene matches. The CDR3 spans 19 residues. CDR3 DNA: TGTGCTCTTGGGAAACAGGGTCTCCTACTGGGGGATTACACCGATAAACTCATCTTT. Protein product: CALGKQGLLLGDYTDKLIF.

With respect to this clone: The protein given by TCRdb reflects a much larger clone and differs at residue 4 from this DNA's translation, likely from a read error; the protein shown is the DNA's translation. This rearrangement joins TRDV1 to TRDJ1; D is perhaps TRDD2 (5 bases). This CDR3 region has 17 residues. CDR1 is TSWWSYY and CDR2 is QGS in the germline V gene. Here the CDR3 DNA reads TGTGCTCTTAGGGAACGTGTACCTGCCTACGTGACCGATAAACTCATCTTT. Protein: CALRERVPAYVTDKLIF.

This clone was detected a few times. The protein TCRdb gives is from a much larger clone and does not agree with this DNA's translation at residue 10, likely a read error; the protein shown here comes from the DNA. V is TRDV1 and J is TRDJ1; no clear D. Trimming left V 1 base short and J 2 bases short, with 17 bases between. The length of the CDR3 is 17 residues. Germline CDR1 TSWWSYY, CDR2 QGS. This CDR3 is CALGERVPAHVTDKLIF. The CDR3 DNA reads TGTGCTCTTGGGGAACGTGTACCTGCCCACGTGACCGATAAACTCATCTTT.

This clone was seen a few times. With only one base between it and a far larger clone, this is likely a read error. The V and J genes are TRDV1 and TRDJ1, with 7 bases lining up with TRDD3. Germline CDR1 is TSWWSYY and CDR2 is QGS. The CDR3 totals 23 residues. The V gene end was trimmed by 1 base and the J gene end by 1 base; junction bases not matched to a gene: 27. This CDR3 reads CALGEPRVLIDLLGTPGTDKLIF. In nucleotides, the CDR3 is TGTGCTCTTGGGGAACCCAGGGTCCTGATAGACCTACTGGGGACCCCAGGCACCGATAAACTCATCTTT.

About this clone itself: Only one base separates this from a far larger clonotype, so it likely reflects a read error. V is TRDV1 and J is TRDJ2; the match to TRDD3 covers 10 bases. Germline V CDR1 and CDR2: TSWWSYY, QGS. This CDR3 has 24 residues. CDR3 bases: TGTGCTCTTGGGGAAGAGCCTCCTACCGTACTGGGGGATTTTCCGTACACTTTGACAGCACAACCCTTCTTT. It translates to CALGEEPPTVLGDFPYTLTAQPFF.

Within the sample, this clone is medium-sized. This could be a read error, since a much larger clone is one nucleotide away. The rearrangement joins TRDV1 to TRDJ1, with D perhaps given as TRDD2 or TRDD3 (5 bases each). Trimming took 2 bases from V and 0 from J, leaving 34 bases between them. The CDR3 contains 23 residues. Per the germline V gene, CDR1 is TSWWSYY and CDR2 is QGS. The CDR3 region is CALGEGRPTMLGRINVYTDKLIF. DNA for the CDR3: TGTGCTCTTGGGGAAGGCCGACCTACTATGCTGGGTCGAATTAACGTTTACACCGATAAACTCATCTTT.

This clone was detected a few times. The TCRdb record carries a much larger clone's protein, which differs from this DNA's translation at residue 16; a read error is the likely cause, and the protein listed here is the DNA translation. The chain couples TRAV29/DV5 to TRDJ1; D perhaps matches TRDD3 (8 bases). The CDR3 runs to 18 residues. From germline, CDR1 is NSMFDY and CDR2 ISSIKDK. The CDR3 sequence is CAARPFLLDLGDTDKPIF. The CDR3 region has the DNA TGTGCAGCAAGGCCATTCCTACTTGACCTGGGGGACACCGATAAACCCATCTTT.

This clone was counted a few times. With only one base between it and a far larger clone, this is likely a read error. V and J are TRDV1 and TRDJ1, with 9 nucleotides matching TRDD2. This CDR3 region has 25 residues. Per the germline V gene, CDR1 is TSWWSYY and CDR2 is QGS. Here the CDR3 DNA reads TGTGCTCTTGTGGAACTAGCGGCCTTCCTACGGGAGCTAGGACTGGGGCAAAGATACACCGATAAACTCATCTTT. Protein product: CALVELAAFLRELGLGQRYTDKLIF.

Relative to its sample, this clone is medium-sized (0.01 to 0.1%). A read error may explain this, as a much larger clone is one base away. The chain recombines TRDV1 with TRDJ1, with 9 nucleotides matching TRDD3. This CDR3 is built from 19 residues. V lost 8 bases and J lost 1; bases outside the gene matches: 20. CDR1 is TSWWSYY, CDR2 QGS, per germline. In DNA, the CDR3 is TGTGCTCTTCAGTCCACAACAACTACTGGGGGGATACCCACCGATAAACTCATCTTT. This codes for CALQSTTTTGGIPTDKLIF.